Below are 20 T cell receptor beta chains sequenced from a single sample in a study of OX40 agonist ivuxolimab in advanced cancers. Profiling relied on immunoSEQ multiplex PCR, and the TCRdb table lists in-frame clones only, not all of them. The sample lists approximately 61,000 clones; 89% were seen once. The input for sequencing was CD4+ or CD8+ T cells sorted from blood, taken in a trial of the OX40 agonist ivuxolimab. The receptors come from an adult with an advanced solid tumor such as melanoma, head and neck, liver or kidney cancer.

This clone was observed a single time. This chain joins TRBV28 and TRBJ2-7; 10 bases match TRBD2. CDR3 size: 15 residues. Germline CDR1 and CDR2: MDHEN and SYDVKM. V was clipped by 5 bases and J by 0 bases; unmatched bases: 4. DNA of the CDR3: TGTGCCAGCAGTGAGGGACTAGCGCTCTCCTACGAGCAGTACTTC. Encoded protein: CASSEGLALSYEQYF.

This clone turned up a few times. The chain recombines TRBV19 with TRBJ2-5, with D unresolved. CDR1 and CDR2 (germline): LNHDA, SQIVND (reference sequence). The CDR3 is 13 residues long. The V and J ends lost 5 bases and 1 base respectively, with 8 bases between them. The CDR3 protein is CASSGDTQETQYF. In DNA, the CDR3 is TGTGCCAGTAGTGGCGACACCCAAGAGACCCAGTACTTC.

The J gene is TRBJ2-5, the V gene TRBV11-2, with TRBD2 matching 7 bases. The J call is in doubt because the DNA end fits TRBJ2-7 better. Germline loops: CDR1 SGHAT, CDR2 FQNNGV. CDR3 size: 14 residues. As DNA, the CDR3 is TGTGCCAGCCGCGTAGGGAGCGGGGCCTACGAGCAGTACTTC. Translation: CASRVGSGAYEQYF.

This chain links TRBV4-3 with TRBJ1-1; D remains ambiguous. The V end lost 5 bases, the J end lost 1 base, and 14 bases lay between the germline ends. CDR1 is LGHNA and CDR2 is YSLEER in the germline V gene. There are 15 residues in the CDR3. Written as DNA, the CDR3 is TGCGCCAGCAGCGATGGTAACTACGCGAACACTGAAGCTTTCTTT. This sequence encodes CASSDGNYANTEAFF.

This clone is termed medium-sized. The rearrangement joins TRBV9 to TRBJ1-1; D is undetermined. V lost 0 bases and J lost 0, with 6 bases in between. The CDR3 loop spans 14 amino acids. Germline CDR1 is SGDLS and CDR2 is YYNGEE. The CDR3 sequence is CASSVAGLNTEAFF. CDR3 coding DNA: TGTGCCAGCAGCGTAGCAGGTTTGAACACTGAAGCTTTCTTT.

The chain joins TRBV4-1 to TRBJ2-1; TRBD2 is a possible D gene (6 bases). The CDR3 sequence is 15 residues long. Trimming stripped 0 bases from V and 5 bases from J, with 11 bases between. Per germline, CDR1 MGHRA and CDR2 YSYEKL. The CDR3 spells CASSQDLAVNNEQFF. For the CDR3, the DNA is TGCGCCAGCAGCCAAGATTTAGCGGTTAACAATGAGCAGTTCTTC.

This clone was seen a single time. V gene TRBV6-5 combines with J gene TRBJ2-2, with TRBD1 as a possible D gene (5 bases). Germline values: CDR1 MNHEY, CDR2 SVGAGI. There are 15 residues in the CDR3. V gave up 7 bases and J gave up 3 bases, with 15 bases separating them. The CDR3 DNA follows: TGTGCCAGCACCAATGGGGCAGGAGACACCGGGGAGCTGTTTTTT. Its translation: CASTNGAGDTGELFF.

This clone was detected once. J is TRBJ2-2 and V is TRBV27; D is undetermined. The CDR3 covers 10 residues. V lost 8 bases to trimming and J lost 7 bases, with 5 bases between them. CDR1 is MNHEY, CDR2 SMNVEV, per germline (reference sequence). The CDR3 here is CASGNGELFF. CDR3 coding DNA: TGTGCCAGCGGAAACGGGGAGCTGTTTTTT.

This sequence joins TRBV4-2 and TRBJ1-5; D is ambiguous. The CDR3 contains 13 residues. Germline values: CDR1 LGHNA, CDR2 YNFKEQ. Trimming cost V 0 bases and J 7 bases, with 7 bases left between them. The CDR3 region is CASSQDSGQPQHF. CDR3 bases: TGTGCCAGCAGCCAAGATTCAGGCCAGCCCCAGCATTTT.

The chain employs TRBV5-4 and TRBJ2-2; the D call may be TRBD1 or TRBD2 (7 bases each). The CDR3 loop spans 17 amino acids. Germline V CDR1 and CDR2: SGHNT, YYREEE (reference sequence). The V and J ends lost 4 bases and 4 bases respectively, with 20 bases between them. CDR3 nucleotide sequence: TGTGCCAGCAGCCCTGGGGGAGGGGGCGCCCCCACCGGGGAGCTGTTTTTT. Protein product: CASSPGGGGAPTGELFF.

V usage is TRBV4-1 and J usage is TRBJ2-3; D gene ambiguous. This CDR3 contains 15 residues. From germline, CDR1 is MGHRA and CDR2 YSYEKL. Trimming shortened V by 4 bases and J by 2 bases, and 13 bases separated the two germline ends. CDR3 amino acids: CASSPRQGTTDTQYF. For the CDR3, the DNA is TGCGCCAGCAGCCCCCGGCAAGGAACCACAGATACGCAGTATTTT.

This sequence joins TRBV9 and TRBJ2-2, with no clear D. Germline lookup yields CDR1 SGDLS and CDR2 YYNGEE. Trimming took 3 bases from V and 5 from J, leaving 5 bases between them. The CDR3 covers 12 residues. CDR3 DNA: TGTGCCAGCAGCGCTCTTACCGGGGAGCTGTTTTTT. Its protein is CASSALTGELFF.

The chain joins TRBV5-6 to TRBJ2-7; 9 bases agree with TRBD1. The junction had 5 bases not matched to a gene; V was cut back by 4 bases and J by 3 bases. The CDR3 is 14 residues long. The germline CDR1 and CDR2 sequences are SGHDT and YYEEEE. CDR3 coding DNA: TGTGCCAGCAGCCCCACAGGGGGCAGCTACGAGCAGTACTTC. This sequence encodes CASSPTGGSYEQYF.

This clone was seen a handful of times. The V gene is TRBV5-6, the J gene TRBJ2-5; tentatively, D is TRBD1 or TRBD2 (5 bases each). CDR3 length: 18 amino acids. The V gene lost 4 bases and the J gene lost 3 bases, with 25 bases spanning the gap. From germline, CDR1 is SGHDT and CDR2 YYEEEE. The CDR3 region has the DNA TGTGCCAGCAGCACGGGACGGCCCTGGACGACGGCGGAAGAGACCCAGTACTTC. Its translation: CASSTGRPWTTAEETQYF.

CDR3 in DNA: TGTGCCAGCAGTAACAGGGTTAAGACAGTTAATGAGCAGTTCTTC. Protein: CASSNRVKTVNEQFF. The rearrangement joins TRBV6-1 to TRBJ2-1, with D tentatively TRBD1 (6 bases). The germline CDR1 and CDR2 sequences are MNHNS and SASEGT. This CDR3 has 15 amino acids. V shed 5 bases and J shed 7 bases, with 18 bases lying between them.

This rearrangement joins TRBV6-5 to TRBJ2-1, with D tentatively TRBD1 or TRBD2 (5 bases each). Per germline, CDR1 MNHEY and CDR2 SVGAGI. Trimming shortened V by 2 bases and J by 6 bases, and 14 bases separated the two germline ends. The CDR3 length is 15 residues. CDR3 sequence: CASSYMEEGFNEQFF. In nucleotides, the CDR3 is TGTGCCAGCAGTTACATGGAAGAGGGGTTCAATGAGCAGTTCTTC.

With respect to this clone: Other nucleotide sequences from this sample produce the same CDR3. The chain uses TRBV6-5 and TRBJ2-7; possible D gene TRBD2, 5 bases. The CDR3 sequence is 13 residues long. CDR1 and CDR2 from the germline V gene are MNHEY and SVGAGI. Trimming pared 2 bases from V and 6 bases from J, leaving 11 bases between. CDR3 protein: CASSYLARGEQYF. In DNA form, the CDR3 reads TGTGCCAGCAGTTACCTCGCCCGGGGCGAGCAGTACTTC.

This sequence joins TRBV19 and TRBJ2-1; D is perhaps TRBD1 or TRBD2 (7 bases each). CDR3 length equals 14 residues. Between the trimmed V and J ends, which lost 3 bases and 8 bases, there was a span of 14 bases. Germline V gene lookup returns CDR1 LNHDA and CDR2 SQIVND (reference sequence). The CDR3 is CASSIGSGTDEQFF. The CDR3 DNA reads TGTGCCAGTAGTATCGGGAGCGGGACAGATGAGCAGTTCTTC.

The CDR3 bases are TGCAGCGTTCCAGGACTAGCGGGCTACGAGCAGTACTTC. Protein: CSVPGLAGYEQYF. The V gene is TRBV29-1, the J gene TRBJ2-7; 11 bases fit TRBD2. The ends lost 5 bases at V and 3 bases at J; junction bases unmatched: 3. This CDR3 has 13 amino acids. The germline CDR1 and CDR2 sequences are SQVTM and ANQGSEA.

This chain connects TRBV5-1 to TRBJ1-2; D remains ambiguous. Germline lookup yields CDR1 SGHRS and CDR2 YFSETQ. The CDR3 runs to 15 residues. Trimming pared 1 base from V and 12 bases from J, leaving 22 bases between. CDR3 sequence reads: CASSLLRFHSNRNTF. CDR3 bases: TGCGCCAGCAGCTTGTTGCGTTTCCACAGCAATAGGAACACCTTC.